A single T cell receptor (beta chain) is shown here with its context. The antigen is not known. V lost 7 bases, J lost 2 bases, and 10 bases stayed unmatched. Germline CDR1 reads MDHEN; CDR2 reads SYDVKM. The CDR3 has 15 amino acids. The method was immunoSEQ multiplex PCR; TCRdb's version includes in-frame clones alone and lacks a portion of them. The sample records roughly 700,000 clones, 90% being singletons. Donors were healthy HIV-negative adults without recent acute infections or vaccinations. Each donor was a Caucasian adult residing in Nashville, Tennessee. The source of the sample is a study of shared clonotypes between healthy human individuals. Study in general: Plates per donor: three CD4 naive, three CD4 memory, two CD8 naive, one CD8 memory. General study points: The study drew on few donors, limiting represented genetic and exposure-history diversity.

Sequenced material: memory CD8+ T cells from PBMCs. Subset given: CD45RO+ cells pooled with CCR7-negative TemRA cells. The chain uses TRBV28 and TRBJ2-7; 8 bases fit TRBD1. The clonotype was recovered from a man aged 18 to 30 in good health. Some clones in this sample may be carry-over from other donors' samples. CDR3 sequence reads: CASISLQGAPYEQYF. CDR3 in DNA: TGTGCCAGCATCAGTTTGCAGGGGGCTCCCTACGAGCAGTACTTC.